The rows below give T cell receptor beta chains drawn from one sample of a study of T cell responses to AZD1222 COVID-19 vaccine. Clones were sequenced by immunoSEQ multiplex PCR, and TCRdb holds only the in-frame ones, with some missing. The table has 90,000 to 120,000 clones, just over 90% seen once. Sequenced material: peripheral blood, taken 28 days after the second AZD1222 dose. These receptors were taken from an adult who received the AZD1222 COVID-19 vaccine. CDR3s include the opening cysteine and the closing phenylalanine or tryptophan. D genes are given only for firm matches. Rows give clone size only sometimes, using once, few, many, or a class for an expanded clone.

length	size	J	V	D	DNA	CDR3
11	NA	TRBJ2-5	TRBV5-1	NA	TGCGCCAGCAGCTTTCAAGAGACCCAGTACTTC	CASSFQETQYF
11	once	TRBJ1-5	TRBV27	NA	TGTGCCAGTAATAGCAATCAGCCCCAGCATTTT	CASNSNQPQHF
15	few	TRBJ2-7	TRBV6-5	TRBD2	TGTGCCAGCAGTTACCAGATCGGGGGGTCCTACGAGCAGTACTTC	CASSYQIGGSYEQYF
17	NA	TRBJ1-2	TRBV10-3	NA	TGTGCCATCAGTGACCGATCCCCCGATAGCGCTAACTATGGCTACACCTTC	CAISDRSPDSANYGYTF
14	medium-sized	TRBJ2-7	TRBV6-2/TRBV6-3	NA	TGTGCCAGCAGTCACGACAGCGAATCCTACGAGCAGTACTTC	CASSHDSESYEQYF
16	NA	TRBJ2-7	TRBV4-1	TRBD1	TGCGCCAGCAGCCAAGGCCCCGGGACAGGGAACTACGAGCAGTACTTC	CASSQGPGTGNYEQYF
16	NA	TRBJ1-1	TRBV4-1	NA	TGCGCCAGCAGTCCCAGGGCCTTATACCGGAACACTGAAGCTTTCTTT	CASSPRALYRNTEAFF
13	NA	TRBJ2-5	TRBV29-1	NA	TGCAGCGTTGAAACGCGCCGGGGAGAGACCCAGTACTTC	CSVETRRGETQYF
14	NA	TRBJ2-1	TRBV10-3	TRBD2	TGTGCCACCCGTAGCGGGAGCTCCTACAATGAGCAGTTCTTC	CATRSGSSYNEQFF
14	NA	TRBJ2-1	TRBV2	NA	TGTGCCAGCACTAAGGAGGGGTCCTACAATGAGCAGTTCTTC	CASTKEGSYNEQFF
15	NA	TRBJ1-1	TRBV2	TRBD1	TGTGCCAGCAGAAGAACCGGGACAGGGGACACTGAAGCTTTCTTT	CASRRTGTGDTEAFF
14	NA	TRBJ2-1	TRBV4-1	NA	TGCGCCAGCAGCCTTGGAGAGGGGATAGGCGAGCAGTTCTTC	CASSLGEGIGEQFF
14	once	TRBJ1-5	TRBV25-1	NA	TGTGCCAGCAGTAGGGGCAGGGATGATCAGCCCCAGCATTTT	CASSRGRDDQPQHF
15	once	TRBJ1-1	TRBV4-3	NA	TGCGCCAGCAGCCAAGATGAGGGGGGGGGCACTGAAGCTTTCTTT	CASSQDEGGGTEAFF
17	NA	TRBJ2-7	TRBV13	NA	TGTGCCAGCAGCTTAGAGGTGTTGGGAGAGGATGGCTACGAGCAGTACTTC	CASSLEVLGEDGYEQYF
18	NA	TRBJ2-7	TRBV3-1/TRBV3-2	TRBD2	TGTGCCAGCAGCCAACCAGTGGGGACTAGCGGGGCTGCCTACGAGCAGTACTTC	CASSQPVGTSGAAYEQYF
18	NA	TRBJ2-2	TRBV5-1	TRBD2	TGCGCCAGCAGTTTACCCGCCTTAGCGGGAGGGAGTACCGGGGAGCTGTTTTTT	CASSLPALAGGSTGELFF
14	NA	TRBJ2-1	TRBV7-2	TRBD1	TGTGCCAGCAGCTTAACAGGGGGCTTCGATGAGCAGTTCTTC	CASSLTGGFDEQFF
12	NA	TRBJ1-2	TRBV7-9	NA	TGTGCCAGCAGCTTAGTGGGGCATGGCTACACCTTC	CASSLVGHGYTF
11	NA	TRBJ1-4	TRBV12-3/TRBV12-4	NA	TGTGCCAGCAGTTTAGGCGGGAAACTGTTTTTT	CASSLGGKLFF
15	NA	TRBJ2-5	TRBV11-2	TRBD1	TGTGCCAGCAGCTTAGGCGACAGGGTAGGAGAGACCCAGTACTTC	CASSLGDRVGETQYF
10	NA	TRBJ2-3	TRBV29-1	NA	TGCAGCGCCCAAGCGAATACGCAGTATTTT	CSAQANTQYF
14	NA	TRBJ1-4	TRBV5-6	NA	TGTGCCAGCAGCTTGCAAGGGTGGGGTGAAAAACTGTTTTTT	CASSLQGWGEKLFF
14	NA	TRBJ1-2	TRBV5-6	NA	TGTGCCAGCAGCTTGAACAGCTTTTCCTATGGCTACACCTTC	CASSLNSFSYGYTF
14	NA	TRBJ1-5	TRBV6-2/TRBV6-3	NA	TGTGCCAGCAGTGGACCCCGCAGCAATCAGCCCCAGCATTTT	CASSGPRSNQPQHF
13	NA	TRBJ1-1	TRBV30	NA	TGTCTCAACTACCGCCCGGGGGCTACTGAAGCTTTCTTT	CLNYRPGATEAFF
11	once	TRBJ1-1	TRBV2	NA	TGTGCCAGCAGGGGGAACACTGAAGCTTTCTTT	CASRGNTEAFF
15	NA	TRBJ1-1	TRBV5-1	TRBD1	TGCGCCAGCAGCTCGACCGGGACAGGCCTAAAGGAAGCTTTCTTT	CASSSTGTGLKEAFF
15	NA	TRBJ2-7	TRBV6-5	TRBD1	TGTGCCAGCACCCCCTCACAGGGGGTCTCCTACGAGCAGTACTTC	CASTPSQGVSYEQYF
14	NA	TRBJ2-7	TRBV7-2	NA	TGTGCCAGCAGCTGGTACTCGAGCTCCTACGAGCAGTACTTC	CASSWYSSSYEQYF
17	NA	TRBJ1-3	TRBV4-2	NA	TGTGCCAGCAGCCAAGACCAGGCGGAGTTCAACGGAAACACCATATATTTT	CASSQDQAEFNGNTIYF
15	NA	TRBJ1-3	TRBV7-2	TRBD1	TGTGCCAGCACCCGGACAGGGGACTCTGGAAACACCATATATTTT	CASTRTGDSGNTIYF
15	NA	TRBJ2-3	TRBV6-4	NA	TGTGCCAGCAGTGAAGGTGGGGGAAGCACAGATACGCAGTATTTT	CASSEGGGSTDTQYF
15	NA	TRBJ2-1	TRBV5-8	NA	TGTGCCAGCAGCTGGGACCTCGGGGCCAACAATGAGCAGTTCTTC	CASSWDLGANNEQFF
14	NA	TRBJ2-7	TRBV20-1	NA	TGCAGTGCTAGTAAGGCGGGCAGCTCCTACGAGCAGTACTTC	CSASKAGSSYEQYF
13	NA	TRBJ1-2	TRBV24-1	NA	TGTGCCACCAGTGACCAGGTTATCTATGGCTACACCTTC	CATSDQVIYGYTF
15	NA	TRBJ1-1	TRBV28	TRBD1	TGTGCCAGCAGTTCCCGGGGACAGCCTGAGACTGAAGCTTTCTTT	CASSSRGQPETEAFF
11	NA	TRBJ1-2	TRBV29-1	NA	TGCAGCGTTGGAAAATCTGATGGCTACACCTTC	CSVGKSDGYTF
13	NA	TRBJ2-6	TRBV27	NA	TGTGCCAGCAGTATCTCTGGGGCCAACGTCCTGACTTTC	CASSISGANVLTF